This entry lists 12 T cell receptor beta chains sequenced from one sample in a study of Graves' ophthalmopathy and Graves' hyperthyroidism. Amplified TCR beta CDR3 regions were obtained using RNA transcripts as template. In the first round, RT-PCR was carried out with HTBI primers, and a multiplex PCR formed the second round. From the multiplex PCR reads, TCRdb called clonotypes with MiXCR, one entry per CDR3 protein. This repertoire shows about 370,000 distinct CDR3 sequences, around 19% found once; its top ten account for 1.6%. The source material was peripheral blood. The receptors shown here come from a woman between 18 and 30 years old with Graves' ophthalmopathy.

This clonotype was seen many times. The conserved phenylalanine or tryptophan normally closing the CDR3 is absent here, so this likely arose from a read error. The chain joins TRBV7-2 to TRBJ1-1, with a tentative D call TRBD1 (6 bases). The CDR3 is 15 residues long. Germline V CDR1 and CDR2: SGHTA, FQGNSA. The germline V and J ends were trimmed by 4 bases and 6 bases, with 18 bases remaining between them. For the CDR3, the DNA is TGTGCCAGCAGCTCTCATTGGGGGCAGGGTCCTGAAGCTTTCCTT. It specifies CASSSHWGQGPEAFL.

This clonotype has at least ten counts. J is TRBJ2-5 and V is TRBV3-1; D tentatively reads TRBD1 or TRBD2 (5 bases each). Germline V lookup: CDR1 LGHDT, CDR2 YNNKEL (reference sequence). Trimming pared 4 bases from V and 5 bases from J, leaving 14 bases between. The CDR3 extends over 14 amino acids. Here the CDR3 reads CASSPRGVRETQYF. The CDR3 nucleotides are TGTGCCAGCAGCCCAAGGGGAGTTAGGGAGACCCAGTACTTC.

Ten or more counts support this clonotype. This sequence joins TRBV12-3 or TRBV12-4 and TRBJ2-4; possible D gene TRBD2, 6 bases. Trimming took off 5 bases at V and 6 bases at J, with 17 bases between the two ends. The CDR3 has 15 amino acids. The CDR3 sequence is CASSPAGLGSNIQYF. The CDR3, as DNA: TGTGCCAGCAGTCCCGCGGGACTCGGGTCAAACATTCAGTACTTC.

The genes are TRBV20-1 and TRBJ2-7, with 10 bases lining up with TRBD2. The CDR3 covers 17 residues. V shed 3 bases, J shed 9 bases, and the junction held 20 bases outside the gene matches. From germline, CDR1 is DFQATT and CDR2 SNEGSKA (reference sequence). This CDR3 is CSARGPLVAGGLMWQYF. The CDR3 DNA sequence: TGCAGTGCTAGGGGCCCCCTGGTAGCGGGGGGCCTTATGTGGCAGTACTTC.

The chain couples TRBV28 to TRBJ1-1; D perhaps matches TRBD1 (5 bases). Germline loops: CDR1 MDHEN, CDR2 SYDVKM. This CDR3 has 17 residues. The V gene lost 5 bases and the J gene lost 1 base, with 20 bases spanning the gap. The CDR3 nucleotides read TGTGCCAGCAGTGCCTTCCACTGGGGGGAAGCGAACACTGAAGCTTTCTTT. Translation gives CASSAFHWGEANTEAFF. Using reference TRBV28 and TRBJ1-1 for the parts outside the CDR3, the full variable domain is DVKVTQSSRYLVKRTGEKVFLECVQDMDHENMFWYRQDPGLGLRLIYFSYDVKMKEKGDIPEGYSVSREKKERFSLILESASTNQTSMYLCASSAFHWGEANTEAFFGQGTRLTVV.

This clonotype was observed at least ten times. The V and J genes are TRBV7-2 and TRBJ2-4, with 7 bases that match TRBD2. Per the germline V gene, CDR1 is SGHTA and CDR2 is FQGNSA. V was clipped by 4 bases and J by 3 bases; unmatched bases: 3. The CDR3 sequence is 14 residues long. CDR3 sequence reads: CASSSQRDKNIQYF. The CDR3 nucleotides are TGTGCCAGCAGCTCCCAGCGGGACAAAAACATTCAGTACTTC.

The V gene is TRBV3-1, the J gene TRBJ2-7, with D unclear. The length of the CDR3 is 15 residues. Trimming left V 3 bases short and J 2 bases short, with 14 bases between. Germline V CDR1 and CDR2: LGHDT, YNNKEL (reference sequence). Written as DNA, the CDR3 is TGTGCCAGCAGCCATCAGGTCAGTCCCACCTACGAGCAGTACTTC. Its translation is CASSHQVSPTYEQYF.

The sample holds many counts of this clonotype. This chain links TRBV19 with TRBJ2-7; 9 bases are a match to TRBD1. There are 16 residues in the CDR3. Per germline, CDR1 LNHDA and CDR2 SQIVND (reference sequence). J lost 3 bases, V lost 5 bases, and 11 bases had no gene match. As DNA, the CDR3 is TGTGCCAGTAGTGTAGGGACAGGGATTAACCTCTACGAGCAGTACTTC. The encoded protein is CASSVGTGINLYEQYF.

There are many counts of this clonotype. The chain joins TRBV6-2 or TRBV6-3 to TRBJ2-5; 9 bases align to TRBD2. The CDR3 spans 17 residues. V lost 6 bases and J lost 2; bases outside the gene matches: 13. Germline CDR1 MNHEY, CDR2 SVGEGT. In DNA form, the CDR3 reads TGTGCCAGCAGCTCAACTAGCGGGTCCCCGAGGCAAGAGACCCAGTACTTC. This encodes CASSSTSGSPRQETQYF.

The table lists this clonotype with many counts. The rearrangement uses TRBV20-1 and TRBJ2-5, with D tentatively TRBD2 (5 bases). The CDR3 totals 13 residues. Germline CDR1 reads DFQATT; CDR2 reads SNEGSKA (reference sequence). The V gene lost 4 bases and the J gene lost 5 bases, with 14 bases spanning the gap. CDR3 nucleotides: TGCAGTGCTACGGACTCGCTCCCGGAGACCCAGTACTTC. As protein: CSATDSLPETQYF.

This clonotype was recorded many times. The DNA for the CDR3 is TGCGCCAGCAGCCACCGTTTAGACAGCTCCTACGAGCAGTACTTC. Protein product: CASSHRLDSSYEQYF. The chain is built from TRBV4-1 and TRBJ2-7; D may be TRBD1 (5 bases). With 3 bases removed from V and 0 bases from J, the gap between germline ends came to 12 bases. CDR3 length equals 15 residues. In germline, CDR1 is MGHRA, CDR2 YSYEKL.

This clonotype was detected ten times or more. This chain uses TRBV7-2 with TRBJ2-5, with TRBD2 matching 13 bases. J gave up 12 bases and V 3 bases, and 7 bases lay outside the gene matches. The CDR3 is made up of 14 amino acids. Germline loops: CDR1 SGHTA, CDR2 FQGNSA. The CDR3 DNA follows: TGTGCCAGCAGCTTGACTAGCGGGGGGCCTGTCAAGTACTTC. This encodes CASSLTSGGPVKYF.